The clone carrying this T cell receptor beta chain has only a few counts. Germline V gives CDR1 SNHLY, CDR2 FYNNEI. The V segment lost 11 bases and the J segment 3 bases; nucleotides outside the gene matches: 18. The CDR3 has 17 amino acids. The data were taken from a study of T cell changes during pregnancy in multiple sclerosis. The assay was immunoSEQ multiplex PCR, and TCRdb's table has in-frame clones only and misses some. The repertoire holds more than 10,000 clones, with approximately 89% as singletons. This receptor was identified in a female donor in good health, enrolled as a control in a pregnancy study. The V and J genes are TRBV2 and TRBJ2-3, with TRBD2 matching over 9 bases. The material was CD8+ T cells from peripheral blood mononuclear cells, obtained in the second trimester of pregnancy. CDR3 protein: CASTWELAGAGTDTQYF. The CDR3 bases are TGTGCCTCAACCTGGGAATTAGCGGGAGCGGGGACAGATACGCAGTATTTT. Looking up the rest from reference TRBV2 and TRBJ2-3 gives the full variable domain: EPEVTQTPSHQVTQMGQEVILRCVPISNHLYFYWYRQILGQKVEFLVSFYNNEISEKSEIFDDQFSVERPDGSNFTLKIRSTKLEDSAMYFCASTWELAGAGTDTQYFGPGTRLTVL.